This passage covers 9 T cell receptor beta chains from one sample sequenced in a study of memory CD4+ T cells and cytomegalovirus serostatus. The sort gate was single viable CD3+CD4+CD8-CD45RO+ cells for memory CD4+ T cells. Sequencing was performed with immunoSEQ multiplex PCR; in TCRdb, only in-frame clones are kept and a portion is missing. Among 40,000 to 50,000 clones listed, around 70% were seen once. Material for sequencing was memory CD4+ T cells from blood. Source of these receptors: an adult in good health and CMV-seropositive.

The rearrangement uses TRBV7-9 and TRBJ1-1; TRBD1 might be the D (6 bases). Trimming took off 6 bases at V and 1 base at J, with 15 bases between the two ends. The germline V gene encodes CDR1 SEHNR and CDR2 FQNEAQ (reference sequence). The CDR3 has 15 residues. The CDR3 reads CASRGRDTRNTEAFF. The CDR3 region has the DNA TGTGCCAGCAGGGGGAGGGACACCCGGAACACTGAAGCTTTCTTT.

The V and J genes are TRBV9 and TRBJ1-3; D gene unclear. The CDR3 loop spans 17 amino acids. In germline, CDR1 is SGDLS, CDR2 YYNGEE. With 2 bases removed from V and 0 bases from J, the gap between germline ends came to 15 bases. The CDR3 here is CASSVSGSPISGNTIYF. In nucleotides, the CDR3 is TGTGCCAGCAGCGTTTCCGGGAGCCCGATCTCTGGAAACACCATATATTTT.

The chain uses TRBV5-4 and TRBJ2-7, with D possibly matching TRBD1 (6 bases). V was shortened by 4 bases and J by 6 bases, with 23 bases between the two germline ends. There are 16 residues in the CDR3. Germline lookup yields CDR1 SGHNT and CDR2 YYREEE (reference sequence). This chain's CDR3 is CASSPHRTVSSTEQYF. Written as DNA, the CDR3 is TGTGCCAGCAGCCCGCATAGGACAGTCTCTTCGACCGAGCAGTACTTC.

This clone has just a few counts. This chain connects TRBV19 to TRBJ2-7; TRBD2 might be the D (7 bases). The CDR3 consists of 15 residues. Germline loops: CDR1 LNHDA, CDR2 SQIVND (reference sequence). The V end lost 4 bases, the J end lost 0 bases, and 13 bases lay between the germline ends. This CDR3 is CASSKGGTYSYEQYF. Here the CDR3 DNA reads TGTGCCAGTAGTAAGGGGGGGACCTACTCCTACGAGCAGTACTTC.

The CDR3 bases are TGTGCCAGCAGGACCGGACAGGGGGAGACTGAAGCTTTCTTT. Translating it yields CASRTGQGETEAFF. The chain uses TRBV2 and TRBJ1-1; 10 bases fit TRBD1. The junction had 6 bases not matched to a gene; V was cut back by 6 bases and J by 5 bases. Per the germline V gene, CDR1 is SNHLY and CDR2 is FYNNEI. The length of the CDR3 is 14 residues.

The genes are TRBV2 and TRBJ1-2, with D possibly TRBD1 on 5 matching bases. CDR1 is SNHLY and CDR2 is FYNNEI in the germline V gene. V lost 3 bases, J lost 3 bases, and 11 bases lay in between. The CDR3 sequence is 14 residues long. CDR3 bases: TGTGCCAGCAGTGACTCGGGGGACCACTATGGCTACACCTTC. Protein: CASSDSGDHYGYTF.

The chain uses TRBV4-2 and TRBJ2-1; 12 positions match TRBD2. Unmatched junction bases numbered 16, after V lost 4 bases and J lost 6 bases. The CDR3 runs 19 residues. Germline values: CDR1 LGHNA, CDR2 YNFKEQ. The chain's CDR3 is CASSRLLAGGPSFGNEQFF. The CDR3 DNA is TGTGCCAGCAGCCGACTCCTAGCGGGGGGGCCTAGTTTTGGCAATGAGCAGTTCTTC.

Concerning this clone itself: This specimen includes other DNA sequences encoding the same CDR3. V is TRBV5-1 and J is TRBJ1-3; D gene uncertain. Trimming removed 0 bases at V and 0 bases at J, with 10 bases between. This CDR3 region has 16 residues. From germline, CDR1 is SGHRS and CDR2 YFSETQ. CDR3 bases: TGCGCCAGCAGCTTGGATCCGGCCGGCTCTGGAAACACCATATATTTT. Its protein is CASSLDPAGSGNTIYF.

CDR3: CASSLQPSNSGNTIYF. DNA for the CDR3: TGTGCCAGCAGCTTACAGCCCAGTAACTCTGGAAACACCATATATTTT. This chain uses TRBV11-2 with TRBJ1-3; no firm D call. The V end lost 2 bases, the J end lost 0 bases, and 11 bases lay between the germline ends. Germline V CDR1 and CDR2: SGHAT, FQNNGV. The CDR3 totals 16 residues.